This T cell receptor beta chain was observed in a study of blood T cells in healthy people across ages. This clonotype was recorded at least ten times. Since a much larger clone is just one base distant, this may be a read error. Trimming removed 1 base from V and 5 bases from J, with 12 bases in between. This CDR3 is built from 14 residues. Germline CDR1 reads SGHRS; CDR2 reads YFSETQ. Using a J-beta primer mix together with a sample-barcoded 5' primer, a second PCR was run for roughly 6 to 11 cycles. One entry per CDR3 protein results from TCRdb running MiXCR on the 5' RACE reads. The sample shows some 1.5 million distinct CDR3 sequences, about 28% of them seen only once.

Sequencing was carried out using blood. The sequence derives from a young woman in good health. V and J are TRBV5-1 and TRBJ2-5, with D perhaps matching TRBD2 (6 bases). CDR3 sequence: CASSLIPAGETQYF. The DNA for the CDR3 is TGCGCCAGCAGCTTGATCCCAGCGGGCGAGACCCAGTACTTC.